This TCR beta chain was recorded in a study of T cells after yellow fever vaccination. Study at large: Fractions containing few cells were prepared with SMART-Seq v4 Ultra Low Input.

TCRdb re-derived calls from the 5' RACE reads in MiXCR, one entry per CDR3 protein. The sample includes just under 600,000 distinct CDR3 sequences, around an eighth of them seen just once. The germline V gene encodes CDR1 DFQATT and CDR2 SNEGSKA (reference sequence). The CDR3 is 15 residues long. V shed 6 bases, J shed 1 base, and the junction held 10 bases outside the gene matches. Regarding the study as a whole: Once the booster was given, most primary-vaccination clones reappeared, at 95% to 97% for CD4 and 88% for CD8. Peaking on day 5 versus 15, the secondary response was faster but weaker. It was a small share of clonotypes that appeared in both CD4 and CD8 compartments.

Remarks on this clonotype: Its specificity is not known.

The sequencing used PBMCs, collected on the day of the yellow fever booster vaccination. The rearrangement links TRBV20-1 to TRBJ1-2, with 8 bases identical to TRBD1. The receptor was isolated from a man aged 25 to 40 who received the YFV17D yellow fever vaccine. DNA of the CDR3: TGCAGTGCCCAACCGTTGGGACAGGATAACTATGGCTACACCTTC. Encoded protein: CSAQPLGQDNYGYTF.